This TCR beta chain was captured in a study of T cells after yellow fever vaccination. Germline CDR1 is SGHTA and CDR2 is FQGNSA. The CDR3 runs 15 residues. V shed 5 bases and J 5 bases; nucleotides not matched to a gene: 8. Using its own MiXCR run on the 5' RACE reads, TCRdb lists one record per CDR3 protein. The sample includes a few hundred thousand distinct CDR3 sequences, 3.6% of them seen just once. This clonotype was picked up many times. The rearrangement uses TRBV7-2 and TRBJ2-2; TRBD1 agrees at 7 bases. Sequencing was performed on PBMCs, taken on the day of the yellow fever booster vaccination. The TCR originated in a man between 18 and 29 years old who received the YFV17D yellow fever vaccine. As DNA, the CDR3 is TGTGCCAGCAGCCCCAGACAGGGTAGTACCGGGGAGCTGTTTTTT. This sequence encodes CASSPRQGSTGELFF.